The T cell receptor (beta chain) under discussion was sequenced for a study of cytomegalovirus exposure and HLA in healthy donors. 13 Jbeta primers and 60 Vbeta primers were used for the PCR. Sequencing used immunoSEQ multiplex PCR; TCRdb keeps in-frame clones, though not all of them. The sample includes approximately 110,000 clones, 73% seen only once; the top ten take about 4.9%. Findings and caveats of the study: Most TCR sequences were rare, but some public TCRs occurred in many donors. TCR beta chains associated with HLA were, in a later analysis, more clonally expanded than equally common others. For TCR beta chains, V- and J-gene trimming was later linked to a missense DCLRE1C variant. Cytomegalovirus association was assigned to 150 to 200 TCR beta chains.

The table lists this clone with a few counts. Its specificity is unknown. The CDR3 has 15 residues. Trimming cost V 0 bases and J 2 bases, with 11 bases left between them. Germline CDR1 reads SGHRS; CDR2 reads YFSETQ. The sample comprised PBMCs. This clonotype originated in a man aged 60-69 years in good health and CMV-seropositive. The chain joins TRBV5-1 to TRBJ2-5; D is unresolved. The CDR3: CASSLARNFQETQYF. Here the CDR3 DNA reads TGCGCCAGCAGCTTGGCCAGGAACTTTCAAGAGACCCAGTACTTC.